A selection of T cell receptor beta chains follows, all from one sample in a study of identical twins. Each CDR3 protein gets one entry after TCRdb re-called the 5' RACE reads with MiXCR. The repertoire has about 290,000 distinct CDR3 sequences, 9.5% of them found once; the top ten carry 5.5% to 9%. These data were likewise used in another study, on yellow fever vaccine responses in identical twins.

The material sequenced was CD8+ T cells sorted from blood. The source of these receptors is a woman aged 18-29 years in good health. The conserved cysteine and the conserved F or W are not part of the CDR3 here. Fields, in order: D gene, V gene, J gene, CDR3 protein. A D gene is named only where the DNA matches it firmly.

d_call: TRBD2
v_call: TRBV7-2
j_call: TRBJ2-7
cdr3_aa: ASSLEGGGEQY

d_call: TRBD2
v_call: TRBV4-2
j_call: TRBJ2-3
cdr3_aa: ASSQAHYSGGLTDTQY

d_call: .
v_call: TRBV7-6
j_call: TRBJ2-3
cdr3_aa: ASSLARDWDTQY

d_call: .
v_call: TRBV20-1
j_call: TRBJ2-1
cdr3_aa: SARFTRTGYEQF

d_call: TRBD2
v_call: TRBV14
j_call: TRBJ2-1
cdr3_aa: ASSPGLAYNEQF

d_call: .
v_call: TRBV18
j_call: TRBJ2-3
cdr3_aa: ASSPPSETQTDTQY

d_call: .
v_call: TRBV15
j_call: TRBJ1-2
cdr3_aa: ATSRGDYGYT

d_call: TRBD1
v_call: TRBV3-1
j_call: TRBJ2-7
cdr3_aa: ASSQQDRGRNEQY

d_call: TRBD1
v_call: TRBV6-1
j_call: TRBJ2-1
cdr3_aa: ASSEGTGSDEQF

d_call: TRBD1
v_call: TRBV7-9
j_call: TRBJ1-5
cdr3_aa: ASRGQGSNQPQH

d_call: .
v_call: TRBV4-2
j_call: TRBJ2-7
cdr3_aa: ASSQDRLTWASDSSYEQY

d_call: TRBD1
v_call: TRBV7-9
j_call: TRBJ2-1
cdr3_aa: ASSQGGTGRNEQF

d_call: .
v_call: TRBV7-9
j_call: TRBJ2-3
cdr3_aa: ASSSVNIADSTDTQY

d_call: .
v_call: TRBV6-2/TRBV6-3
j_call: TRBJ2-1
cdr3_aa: ASSYPPYNEQF

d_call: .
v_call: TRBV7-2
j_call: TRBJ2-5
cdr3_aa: ASSLYPTGEKETQY

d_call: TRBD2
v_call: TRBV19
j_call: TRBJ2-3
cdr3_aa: ASSMVASGDTDTQY

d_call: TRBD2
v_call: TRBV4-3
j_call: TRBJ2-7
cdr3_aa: ASSLGTSGAYEQY

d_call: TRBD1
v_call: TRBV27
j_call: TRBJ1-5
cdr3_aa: ASSFQGDNQPQH

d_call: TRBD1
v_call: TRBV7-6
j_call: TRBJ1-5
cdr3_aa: ASSLDPGQGGGNQPQH

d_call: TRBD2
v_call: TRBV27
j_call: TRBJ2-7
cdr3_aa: ATNPSGSYEQY

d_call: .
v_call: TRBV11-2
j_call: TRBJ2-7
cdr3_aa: ASSLDLGGVYEQY

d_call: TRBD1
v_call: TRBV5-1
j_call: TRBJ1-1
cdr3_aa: ASSGQGLTEAF

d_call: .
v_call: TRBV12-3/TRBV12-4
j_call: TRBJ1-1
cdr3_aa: ASSRGTLNTEAF

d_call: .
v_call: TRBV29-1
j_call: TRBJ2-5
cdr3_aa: SVPSEYQETQY

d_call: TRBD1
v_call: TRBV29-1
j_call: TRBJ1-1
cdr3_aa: SVEDDRGGTEAF

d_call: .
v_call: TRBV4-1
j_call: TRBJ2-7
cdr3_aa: ASSPRSGQFVEQY

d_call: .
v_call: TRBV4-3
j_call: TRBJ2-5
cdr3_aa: ASSQDRSSGGTQY

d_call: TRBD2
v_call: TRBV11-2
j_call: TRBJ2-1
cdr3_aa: ASSGPGLAETHEQF

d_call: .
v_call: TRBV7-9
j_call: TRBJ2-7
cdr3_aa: ASSLVGRSYEQY

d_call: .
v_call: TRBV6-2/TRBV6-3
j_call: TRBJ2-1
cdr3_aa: ASTTGSSYNEQF

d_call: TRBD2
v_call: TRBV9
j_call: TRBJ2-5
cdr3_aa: ASSSWSGGVQETQY